This T cell receptor (beta chain) came from a study of blood T cells in healthy people across ages. Per germline, CDR1 SGDLS and CDR2 YYNGEE. The trim removed 3 bases at V and 0 bases at J, leaving 12 bases unmatched. The CDR3 spans 19 residues. Primed by a sample-barcoded 5' primer and a J-beta primer mix, a second PCR proceeded for 7 to 11 cycles. Every molecule of cDNA carried a tag from a template-switch adaptor with 12 random nucleotides. TCRdb itself ran the 5' RACE reads through MiXCR, one entry per CDR3 protein. The table includes about 1 million distinct CDR3 sequences, 40% to 55% detected once. The donors, aged roughly 6 to 95, were healthy Caucasians from Russia. At least 6 micrograms of total RNA were extracted per sample.

The sequenced sample consisted of blood. The rearrangement joins TRBV9 to TRBJ2-3; 11 nucleotides agree with TRBD2. The sequence derives from a woman aged 55 to 70 in good health. The CDR3 bases are TGTGCCAGCAGCGCAACCAGACTAGCGGGACCGAGTAGCACAGATACGCAGTATTTT. Translation: CASSATRLAGPSSTDTQYF.